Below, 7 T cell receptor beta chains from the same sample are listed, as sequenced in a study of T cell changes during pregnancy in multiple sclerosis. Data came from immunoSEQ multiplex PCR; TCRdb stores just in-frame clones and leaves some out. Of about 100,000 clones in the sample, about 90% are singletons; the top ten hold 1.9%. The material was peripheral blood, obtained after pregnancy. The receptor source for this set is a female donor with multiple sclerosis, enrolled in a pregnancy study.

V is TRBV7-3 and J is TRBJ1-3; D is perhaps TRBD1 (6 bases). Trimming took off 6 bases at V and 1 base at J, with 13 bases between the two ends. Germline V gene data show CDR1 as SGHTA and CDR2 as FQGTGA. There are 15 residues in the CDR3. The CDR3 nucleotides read TGTGCCAGCAGTTCGTCAGGGGTTTCTGGAAACACCATATATTTT. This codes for CASSSSGVSGNTIYF.

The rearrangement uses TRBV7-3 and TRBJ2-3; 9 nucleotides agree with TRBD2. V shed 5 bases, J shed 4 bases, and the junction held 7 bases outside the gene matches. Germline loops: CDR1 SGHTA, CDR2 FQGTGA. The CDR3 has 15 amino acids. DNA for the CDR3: TGTGCCAGCAGCCCGGGACTAGCTTTTCCAGATACGCAGTATTTT. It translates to CASSPGLAFPDTQYF.

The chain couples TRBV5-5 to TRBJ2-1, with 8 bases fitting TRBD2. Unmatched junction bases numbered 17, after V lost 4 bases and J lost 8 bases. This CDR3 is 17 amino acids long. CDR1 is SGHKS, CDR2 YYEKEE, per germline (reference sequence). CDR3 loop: CASSLHGTRLSMDEQFF. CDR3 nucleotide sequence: TGTGCCAGCAGCCTACATGGGACTAGACTCTCGATGGATGAGCAGTTCTTC.

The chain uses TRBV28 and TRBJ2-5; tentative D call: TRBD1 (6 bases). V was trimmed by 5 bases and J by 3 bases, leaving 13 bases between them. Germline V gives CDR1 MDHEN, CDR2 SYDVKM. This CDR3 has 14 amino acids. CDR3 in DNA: TGTGCCAGCAGTCCCTTATCAGGGGAAGAGACCCAGTACTTC. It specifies CASSPLSGEETQYF.

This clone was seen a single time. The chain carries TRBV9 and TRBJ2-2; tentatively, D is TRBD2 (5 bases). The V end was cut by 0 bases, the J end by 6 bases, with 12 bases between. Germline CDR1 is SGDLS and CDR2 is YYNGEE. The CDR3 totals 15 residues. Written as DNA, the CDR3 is TGTGCCAGCAGCGTAGATCCGGGAAAAGCCGGGGAGCTGTTTTTT. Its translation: CASSVDPGKAGELFF. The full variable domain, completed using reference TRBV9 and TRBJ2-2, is DSGVTQTPKHLITATGQRVTLRCSPRSGDLSVYWYQQSLDQGLQFLIQYYNGEERAKGNILERFSAQQFPDLHSELNLSSLELGDSALYFCASSVDPGKAGELFFGEGSRLTVL.

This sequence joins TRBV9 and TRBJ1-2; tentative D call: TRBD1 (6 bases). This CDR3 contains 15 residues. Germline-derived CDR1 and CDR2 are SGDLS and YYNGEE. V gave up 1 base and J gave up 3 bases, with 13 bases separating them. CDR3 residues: CASSVSGVGDYGYTF. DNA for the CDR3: TGTGCCAGCAGCGTATCAGGGGTTGGAGACTATGGCTACACCTTC.

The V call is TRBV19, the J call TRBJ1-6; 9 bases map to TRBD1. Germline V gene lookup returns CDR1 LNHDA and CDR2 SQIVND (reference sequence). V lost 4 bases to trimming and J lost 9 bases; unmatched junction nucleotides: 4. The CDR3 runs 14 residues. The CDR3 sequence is CASSSGTGFSPLHF. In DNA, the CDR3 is TGTGCCAGTAGTAGCGGGACAGGGTTTTCACCCCTCCACTTT.